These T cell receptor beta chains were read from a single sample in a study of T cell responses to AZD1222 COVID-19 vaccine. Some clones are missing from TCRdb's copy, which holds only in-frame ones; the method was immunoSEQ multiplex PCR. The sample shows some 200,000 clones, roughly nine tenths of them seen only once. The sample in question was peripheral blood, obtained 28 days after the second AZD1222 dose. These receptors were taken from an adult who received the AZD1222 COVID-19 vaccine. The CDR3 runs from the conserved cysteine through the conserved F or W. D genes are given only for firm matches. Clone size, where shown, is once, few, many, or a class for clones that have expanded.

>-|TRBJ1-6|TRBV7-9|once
CASSFGTGESPLHF
TGTGCCAGCAGCTTCGGGACGGGGGAATCACCCCTCCACTTT
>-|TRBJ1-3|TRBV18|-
CASSPSVQVGRLDTIYF
TGTGCCAGCTCACCATCTGTCCAGGTCGGCCGGCTAGACACCATATATTTT
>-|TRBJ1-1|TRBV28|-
CASSLPHQNTEAFF
TGTGCCAGCAGTTTACCGCATCAGAACACTGAAGCTTTCTTT
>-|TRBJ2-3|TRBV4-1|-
CASSYGADTQYF
TGCGCCAGCAGCTATGGGGCAGATACGCAGTATTTT
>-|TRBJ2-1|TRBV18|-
CASSPQDGYNEQFF
TGTGCCAGCTCACCACAGGACGGTTACAATGAGCAGTTCTTC
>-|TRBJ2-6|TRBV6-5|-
CALRVGTGANVLTF
TGTGCTCTGAGGGTCGGGACCGGGGCCAACGTCCTGACTTTC
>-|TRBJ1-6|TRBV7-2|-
CASSSGGPGSPLHF
TGTGCCAGCAGCTCGGGGGGTCCTGGTTCACCCCTCCACTTT
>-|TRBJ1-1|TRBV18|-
CASSLQGRNTEAFF
TGTGCCAGCTCACTCCAGGGGCGGAACACTGAAGCTTTCTTT
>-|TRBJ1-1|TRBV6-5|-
CASSYQAGRRNTEAFF
TGTGCCAGCAGTTACCAAGCGGGGCGCAGGAACACTGAAGCTTTCTTT
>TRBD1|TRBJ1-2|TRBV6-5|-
CASSYDRGRFGYTF
TGTGCCAGCAGTTACGACAGGGGGCGATTCGGCTACACCTTC